This TCR beta chain was sequenced in a study of T cell repertoires in cytomegalovirus infection. Study-level background: CMV epitopes used comprised recently identified HLA-C-restricted ones and well-studied HLA-B-restricted ones. Indicated by public TCR beta signatures were CMV infection and matching HLA type. Study-level results: Identification of carriers of CMV plus the relevant HLA was achieved through cumulative public TCR beta family frequency. Clonotype analysis showed dominance of the ex vivo response by HLA-C-restricted CMV-specific TCR beta clonotypes.

The CDR3 length is 12 residues. With 6 bases removed from V and 5 bases from J, the gap between germline ends came to 11 bases. TCRdb independently ran MiXCR on the reads; one entry per CDR3 protein. The sample consists of roughly 110,000 distinct CDR3 sequences, around 30% of them appearing once. Regarding this clonotype: Its antigen is not identified.

This chain connects TRBV12-3 or TRBV12-4 to TRBJ2-7; D is undetermined. The material sequenced was CD8+ T cells from cultured PBMCs, taken from culture after CMV antigen stimulation. This TCR came from a human donor in good health (CMV status not recorded). Some clones in this sample may be carry-over from other donors' samples. CDR3 loop: CASSPRPNEQYF. DNA for the CDR3: TGTGCCAGCAGCCCCCGTCCTAACGAGCAGTACTTC.